The rows below give T cell receptor beta chains drawn from one sample of a study of response to subunit inactivated influenza vaccine. TCRdb redid the calling of the RT-PCR reads with MiXCR, one entry per CDR3 protein. This table holds roughly 550,000 distinct CDR3 sequences, roughly a quarter found once. The same specimen was also included in a second study, on T cells expressing NK-cell markers.

The starting material was CD4+ T cells sorted from PBMCs, obtained 11 to 12 days after vaccination. The origin of the receptors is a man in his forties or fifties who received an inactivated influenza vaccine. The CDR3 runs from the conserved cysteine through the conserved F or W. D genes are given only for firm matches. A clone size is listed for some rows: how often the clone was seen (once, few, many), or a class if it is expanded.

CDR3 DNA,CDR3 protein,D gene,clone size,J gene,V gene
TGTGCCAGCAGTTTCCAGATAAACACTGAAGCTTTCTTT,CASSFQINTEAFF,-,few,TRBJ1-1,TRBV28
TGTGCCAGCAGCCAGGGGGGATCCACCGGGGAGCTGTTTTTT,CASSQGGSTGELFF,-,few,TRBJ2-2,TRBV3-1
TGTGCCATCAGTGAACGGGGGGGGAATGAGCAGTTCTTC,CAISERGGNEQFF,TRBD2,-,TRBJ2-1,TRBV10-3
TGTGCCAGCAGCGGAACATCCGCCTACGAGCAGTACTTC,CASSGTSAYEQYF,-,-,TRBJ2-7,TRBV7-9
TGTGCCAGCAATCTAGCGGGAACAGATACGCAGTATTTT,CASNLAGTDTQYF,TRBD2,few,TRBJ2-3,TRBV5-4
TGTGCCAGCAGCTTAGGGGACACAGGGAGGACAGATACGCAGTATTTT,CASSLGDTGRTDTQYF,-,few,TRBJ2-3,TRBV7-9
TGTGCCAGCAGCCAAGATACCACAGGTTACGGCGATGAGCAGTTCTTC,CASSQDTTGYGDEQFF,-,-,TRBJ2-1,TRBV14
TGTGCCAGCAGTTACCTCGCAAGCTCAACCGGCACAGATACGCAGTATTTT,CASSYLASSTGTDTQYF,-,-,TRBJ2-3,TRBV6-5
TGTGCCAGCGGATACAGGGGAGGGGAGACCCAGTACTTC,CASGYRGGETQYF,-,few,TRBJ2-5,TRBV25-1
TGCAGTGCTAGTCTCGCGGCCTACAATGAGCAGTTCTTC,CSASLAAYNEQFF,-,-,TRBJ2-1,TRBV20-1
TGTGCCAGCAGTACAGGGGGCGGGGGTGAAGCTTTCTTT,CASSTGGGGEAFF,TRBD1,-,TRBJ1-1,TRBV12-3/TRBV12-4
TGTGCCAGCAGCGTAGGAGCGGAAAGCTCCTACAATGAGCAGTTCTTC,CASSVGAESSYNEQFF,-,-,TRBJ2-1,TRBV9
TGTGCCAGCAGCCAAGAGCAACTAGGCAGCTCCTACGAGCAGTACTTC,CASSQEQLGSSYEQYF,-,-,TRBJ2-7,TRBV3-1
TGTGCCAGCAGTTTTCTGAGCGGGGGGAGGAATGAGCAGTTCTTC,CASSFLSGGRNEQFF,TRBD2,few,TRBJ2-1,TRBV28
TGCGCCACCAGCCAAGTGACACTAGCGTACTCCTACAATGAGCAGTTCTTC,CATSQVTLAYSYNEQFF,TRBD2,-,TRBJ2-1,TRBV4-3
TGTGCCAGCAGCTTATTGGCAAGACCTGAAGCTTTCTTT,CASSLLARPEAFF,-,few,TRBJ1-1,TRBV7-2
TGTGCCAGCAGCTTAGCTGCTGGGAGTGAGCAGTTCTTC,CASSLAAGSEQFF,-,-,TRBJ2-1,TRBV7-2
TGCAGCGTTGAAGATTACACCTCCTCTGGAAACACCATATATTTT,CSVEDYTSSGNTIYF,-,few,TRBJ1-3,TRBV29-1
TGCGCCAGCAGCTTGGCCGGCGGCGGGACGGCAAGGAATGAGCAGTTCTTC,CASSLAGGGTARNEQFF,-,-,TRBJ2-1,TRBV5-1
TGCAGCGTTGGTGGACAGTATGGCTACACCTTC,CSVGGQYGYTF,-,few,TRBJ1-2,TRBV29-1
TGTGCCAGCAGCTTAGTTACAGGGAGGACAGATACGCAGTATTTT,CASSLVTGRTDTQYF,-,few,TRBJ2-3,TRBV7-2
TGCAGTGCTATAAACTTCCAAGAGACCCAGTACTTC,CSAINFQETQYF,-,-,TRBJ2-5,TRBV20-1
TGCGCCAGCAGCTTGATGGGACAGGGCAACACCGGGGAGCTGTTTTTT,CASSLMGQGNTGELFF,TRBD1,many,TRBJ2-2,TRBV5-1
TGTGCCAGCAGCTCAGTAGGGGGCACAGATACGCAGTATTTT,CASSSVGGTDTQYF,-,-,TRBJ2-3,TRBV5-4
TGTGCCATCAGTGACTCCGGAGCGGGAGCACACAATGAGCAGTTCTTC,CAISDSGAGAHNEQFF,TRBD2,many,TRBJ2-1,TRBV10-3
TGTGCCAGCAGTGACTCGACAGGGTACTCCTACGAGCAGTACTTC,CASSDSTGYSYEQYF,TRBD1,few,TRBJ2-7,TRBV6-5
TGCGCCAGCAGCTTGGACCACGAGCAGTACTTC,CASSLDHEQYF,-,few,TRBJ2-7,TRBV5-1
TGCAGCGTTGAAGACTCGCGGACATACGAGCAGTACTTC,CSVEDSRTYEQYF,-,many,TRBJ2-7,TRBV29-1
TGTGCCAGCAGCTTAGCTACAGGGAAAGGTTCCGGGGAGCTGTTTTTT,CASSLATGKGSGELFF,-,-,TRBJ2-2,TRBV7-9
TGTGCCACCAGTGATTTTGGCAACAACTATGGCTACACCTTC,CATSDFGNNYGYTF,-,-,TRBJ1-2,TRBV24-1
TGTGCCAGCAGTTACGAAAGTTACCGACCCTACGAGCAGTACTTC,CASSYESYRPYEQYF,-,-,TRBJ2-7,TRBV6-2/TRBV6-3
TGTGCCAGCAGCGGCCGGACAGGGGGCAATGAGCAGTTCTTC,CASSGRTGGNEQFF,TRBD1,-,TRBJ2-1,TRBV7-8
TGTGCCAGCAGCGCGGAGTTGGGGAGGTGGGACGAAGCTTTCTTT,CASSAELGRWDEAFF,-,few,TRBJ1-1,TRBV9
TGTGCCAGTAACCCAACCGGGTGGCAAGAGACCCAGTACTTC,CASNPTGWQETQYF,-,-,TRBJ2-5,TRBV19
TGTGCCAGCAGCACACGTCACAGGGGTGGCTACACCTTC,CASSTRHRGGYTF,TRBD1,-,TRBJ1-2,TRBV5-6
TGCGCCAGCAGCACCGGGACATTTGAGACCGAAAACATTCAGTACTTC,CASSTGTFETENIQYF,-,-,TRBJ2-4,TRBV5-1
TGCGCCAGCAGCGTAGGACAGGGGGGATCCGGGGAGCTGTTTTTT,CASSVGQGGSGELFF,TRBD1,few,TRBJ2-2,TRBV5-1
TGTGCCTGTGGGACTAGCGGGGAGACCCAGTACTTC,CACGTSGETQYF,TRBD2,-,TRBJ2-5,TRBV30
TGTGCCAGCAGCGTAGGGGTAGAGACCCAGTACTTC,CASSVGVETQYF,-,few,TRBJ2-5,TRBV7-2
TGTGCCAGCAGTTTAAGGGGTAGCAATCAGCCCCAGCATTTT,CASSLRGSNQPQHF,-,many,TRBJ1-5,TRBV12-3/TRBV12-4
TGCAGTGCTTCAGTATCCGGGAATGAGCAGTTCTTC,CSASVSGNEQFF,-,few,TRBJ2-1,TRBV20-1
TGTGCCAGCAGCTTTGCCAGTGGGGCGGGGCAGACCCAGTACTTC,CASSFASGAGQTQYF,-,few,TRBJ2-5,TRBV7-2
TGTGCCACCAGTGATTCGAGGGGGGGCTACGAGCAGTACTTC,CATSDSRGGYEQYF,-,-,TRBJ2-7,TRBV24-1
TGCAGCGTTGCTCAGGGGCGCAACGGAGAGACCCAGTACTTC,CSVAQGRNGETQYF,-,-,TRBJ2-5,TRBV29-1
TGTGCCAGCAGTCAACGACAGTTGAACACTGAAGCTTTCTTT,CASSQRQLNTEAFF,-,-,TRBJ1-1,TRBV6-1
TGCGCCAGTTCCTCAGGACAGGGCATTTTCCATGAGCAGTTCTTC,CASSSGQGIFHEQFF,TRBD1,few,TRBJ2-1,TRBV5-1
TGCAGTGCTGAAGGGCTGAATGAAAAACTGTTTTTT,CSAEGLNEKLFF,-,few,TRBJ1-4,TRBV20-1
TGCAGCGTTGAGGAACAGATGAACACTGAAGCTTTCTTT,CSVEEQMNTEAFF,-,-,TRBJ1-1,TRBV29-1
TGTGCCAGTGGCCAGACTGTAAACACCGGGGAGCTGTTTTTT,CASGQTVNTGELFF,-,-,TRBJ2-2,TRBV19
TGTGCCAGCAGACAACGGGAGGGCCGGGGAAACATTCAGTACTTC,CASRQREGRGNIQYF,TRBD2,-,TRBJ2-4,TRBV12-3/TRBV12-4
TGTGCCAGCAGCCGAGGACAGGCAAGCTCGGGCAAAAACATTCAGTACTTC,CASSRGQASSGKNIQYF,TRBD1,-,TRBJ2-4,TRBV7-9
TGTGCCAGCAGCGTAGAGCTCTCCTACGAGCAGTACTTC,CASSVELSYEQYF,-,few,TRBJ2-7,TRBV9